The 19 T cell receptor beta chains reported below all come from one sample, sequenced in a study of CD8 T cells in ankylosing spondylitis. TCRdb reprocessed the 5' RACE reads with MiXCR, giving one entry per CDR3 protein. The table includes 350,000 to 450,000 distinct CDR3 sequences, approximately 22% detected once. Sequencing was performed on blood, either unsorted or a sorted T cell fraction (not recorded which). The receptors shown here come from a male donor with ankylosing spondylitis or in good health (not recorded which).

This clonotype has a handful of counts. The chain employs TRBV7-8 and TRBJ2-7; the D gene is possibly TRBD1 (6 bases). CDR3 size: 15 residues. V was pared by 4 bases and J by 5 bases, with 18 bases between. Germline V gene data show CDR1 as SGHVS and CDR2 as FQNEAQ. The CDR3 loop reads CASSWLEQGSHEQYF. The CDR3 nucleotides are TGTGCCAGCAGCTGGCTAGAACAGGGTTCCCACGAGCAGTACTTC. The full variable domain, its missing parts supplied by reference TRBV7-8 and TRBJ2-7, is GAGVSQSPRYKVAKRGQDVALRCDPISGHVSLFWYQQALGQGPEFLTYFQNEAQLDKSGLPSDRFFAERPEGSVSTLKIQRTQQEDSAVYLCASSWLEQGSHEQYFGPGTRLTVT.

The V gene is TRBV11-2, the J gene TRBJ2-2; D not resolved. Germline assignment: CDR1 SGHAT and CDR2 FQNNGV. There are 12 residues in the CDR3. The germline V and J ends were trimmed by 5 bases and 9 bases, with 10 bases remaining between them. The CDR3 here is CASSLTGRELFF. Here the CDR3 DNA reads TGTGCCAGCAGCCTAACCGGAAGGGAGCTGTTTTTT.

The chain combines TRBV18 with TRBJ2-3; D remains ambiguous. CDR1 is KGHSH, CDR2 LQKENI, per germline. Trimming shortened V by 5 bases and J by 3 bases, and 15 bases separated the two germline ends. This CDR3 spans 15 amino acids. CDR3 in amino acids: CASSKPLPETDTQYF. CDR3 coding DNA: TGTGCCAGCTCAAAACCCCTCCCGGAGACAGATACGCAGTATTTT.

This clonotype was seen many times. The chain combines TRBV29-1 with TRBJ2-1, with 9 bases lining up with TRBD2. CDR3 length: 15 amino acids. Looked up from germline, CDR1 is SQVTM and CDR2 is ANQGSEA. J was trimmed by 4 bases and V by 3 bases; bases with no gene match: 7. CDR3 protein: CSVDLAGRGYNEQFF. The CDR3 DNA follows: TGCAGCGTTGACCTAGCGGGGCGGGGATACAATGAGCAGTTCTTC.

This clonotype appeared a few times. V gene TRBV11-1 combines with J gene TRBJ2-5, with 10 bases matching TRBD2. CDR1 and CDR2 from the germline V gene are SGHAT and FQDESV (reference sequence). This CDR3 region has 18 residues. The V segment lost 4 bases and the J segment 2 bases; nucleotides outside the gene matches: 13. The CDR3 nucleotides read TGTGCCAGCAGCTCGAGCTACGGACTAGCGGAAAAACAAGAGACCCAGTACTTC. Protein product: CASSSSYGLAEKQETQYF.

V usage is TRBV27 and J usage is TRBJ1-5; TRBD1 agrees at 8 bases. The CDR3 totals 15 residues. V was pared by 6 bases and J by 3 bases, with 7 bases of the junction left unmatched. Germline V gives CDR1 MNHEY, CDR2 SMNVEV (reference sequence). The CDR3 here is CASSPDRGINQPQHF. CDR3 nucleotide sequence: TGTGCCAGCAGCCCCGACAGGGGCATCAATCAGCCCCAGCATTTT.

This clonotype was picked up a small number of times. This rearrangement joins TRBV12-3 or TRBV12-4 to TRBJ2-1, with D uncertain. The CDR3 spans 13 residues. Trimming took 3 bases from V and 5 from J, leaving 8 bases between them. CDR3 DNA: TGTGCCAGCAGTTTCGGGTGGGACAATGAGCAGTTCTTC. Translation: CASSFGWDNEQFF.

The V call is TRBV6-5, the J call TRBJ2-5; D ambiguous. Germline loops: CDR1 MNHEY, CDR2 SVGAGI. The CDR3 covers 14 residues. V was cut by 0 bases and J by 4 bases, with 9 bases left in between. CDR3 sequence reads: CASSYSNALETQYF. As DNA, the CDR3 is TGTGCCAGCAGTTACTCGAATGCGTTAGAGACCCAGTACTTC.

The gene calls are TRBV5-6 and TRBJ2-6, with TRBD1 as a possible D gene (5 bases). This CDR3 is built from 15 residues. The germline V and J ends were trimmed by 4 bases and 4 bases, with 12 bases remaining between them. Germline V CDR1 and CDR2: SGHDT, YYEEEE. In nucleotides, the CDR3 is TGTGCCAGCAGCCCCTCAGGGCCCGGGGCCAACGTCCTGACTTTC. This sequence encodes CASSPSGPGANVLTF.

This clonotype was seen a handful of times. The chain combines TRBV7-2 with TRBJ2-3; 9 positions match TRBD1. Germline-derived CDR1 and CDR2 are SGHTA and FQGNSA. This CDR3 has 16 residues. V gave up 2 bases and J gave up 2 bases; unmatched junction bases: 5. The CDR3 loop reads CASSLYGTGITDTQYF. Here the CDR3 DNA reads TGTGCCAGCAGCTTATACGGGACAGGGATCACAGATACGCAGTATTTT.

The chain couples TRBV2 to TRBJ2-3; D is perhaps TRBD2 (6 bases). V was cut by 5 bases and J by 3 bases, with 12 bases left in between. Germline V gene data show CDR1 as SNHLY and CDR2 as FYNNEI. The length of the CDR3 is 14 residues. The DNA for the CDR3 is TGTGCCAGCAGTCTCCGACTAGAGACAGATACGCAGTATTTT. It is translated as CASSLRLETDTQYF.

This clonotype has more than one count but fewer than ten. DNA of the CDR3: TGCAGTGCCCTGGGACTAGCGGGAGCAAATTTCCATGAGCAGTTCTTC. It specifies CSALGLAGANFHEQFF. The genes are TRBV20-1 and TRBJ2-1; 14 bases are a match to TRBD2. J lost 8 bases, V lost 6 bases, and 12 bases had no gene match. The CDR3 has 16 residues. Looked up from germline, CDR1 is DFQATT and CDR2 is SNEGSKA (reference sequence).

A few counts support this clonotype. This chain links TRBV11-2 with TRBJ2-3, with a tentative D call TRBD2 (5 bases). The germline CDR1 and CDR2 sequences are SGHAT and FQNNGV. The CDR3 is made up of 16 amino acids. The V end lost 1 base, the J end lost 2 bases, and 13 bases lay between the germline ends. The CDR3 reads CASSLGVLAPTDTQYF. The CDR3 DNA sequence: TGTGCCAGCAGCTTAGGTGTCCTAGCCCCCACAGATACGCAGTATTTT.

This chain's CDR3 is CASREGQGSTDTQYF. The CDR3 nucleotides are TGTGCCAGCAGGGAGGGACAGGGGAGTACAGATACGCAGTATTTT. The chain combines TRBV12-3 or TRBV12-4 with TRBJ2-3; the match to TRBD1 covers 10 bases. V gave up 6 bases and J gave up 3 bases; unmatched junction bases: 6. This CDR3 is built from 15 residues.

The chain is built from TRBV28 and TRBJ1-5; TRBD1 aligns across 9 bases. The CDR3 is made up of 19 amino acids. Germline values: CDR1 MDHEN, CDR2 SYDVKM. The V gene end was trimmed by 7 bases and the J gene end by 4 bases; junction bases not matched to a gene: 20. The CDR3 loop reads CASTHSEGQGGRFNQPQHF. The CDR3 DNA reads as TGTGCCAGCACCCATTCGGAGGGACAGGGAGGACGGTTTAATCAGCCCCAGCATTTT.

CDR3 residues: CASRLKIAEFGANVLTF. In DNA form, the CDR3 reads TGTGCCAGCAGATTGAAGATAGCGGAATTTGGAGCCAACGTCCTGACTTTC. J is TRBJ2-6 and V is TRBV6-1; possibly TRBD2 for D (6 bases). V lost 6 bases to trimming and J lost 7 bases, with 22 bases between them. Looked up from germline, CDR1 is MNHNS and CDR2 is SASEGT. This CDR3 has 17 amino acids.

The chain joins TRBV14 to TRBJ2-7; 9 bases are shared with TRBD1. CDR3 length: 14 amino acids. Germline CDR1 and CDR2: SGHDN and FVKESK. V lost 5 bases to trimming and J lost 5 bases; unmatched junction nucleotides: 7. This CDR3 is CASSEGQGRNEQYF. The CDR3 DNA reads TGTGCCAGCAGCGAAGGACAGGGGCGGAACGAGCAGTACTTC.

This chain joins TRBV7-2 and TRBJ2-7; the match to TRBD2 covers 10 bases. Germline CDR1 reads SGHTA; CDR2 reads FQGNSA. The CDR3 sequence is 14 residues long. The J segment lost 4 bases and the V segment lost 5 bases, leaving 5 bases of the junction unmatched. CDR3 in amino acids: CASSPGTSEYEQYF. CDR3 sequence (DNA): TGTGCCAGCAGCCCGGGGACTAGCGAGTACGAGCAGTACTTC.

This clonotype was detected a few times. This chain uses TRBV5-5 with TRBJ2-7, with no clear D. This CDR3 is 12 amino acids long. The V end was cut by 1 base, the J end by 5 bases, with 7 bases between. Germline loops: CDR1 SGHKS, CDR2 YYEKEE (reference sequence). The CDR3 region has the DNA TGTGCCAGCAGCTTGTACCCCCACGAGCAGTACTTC. It codes for CASSLYPHEQYF.